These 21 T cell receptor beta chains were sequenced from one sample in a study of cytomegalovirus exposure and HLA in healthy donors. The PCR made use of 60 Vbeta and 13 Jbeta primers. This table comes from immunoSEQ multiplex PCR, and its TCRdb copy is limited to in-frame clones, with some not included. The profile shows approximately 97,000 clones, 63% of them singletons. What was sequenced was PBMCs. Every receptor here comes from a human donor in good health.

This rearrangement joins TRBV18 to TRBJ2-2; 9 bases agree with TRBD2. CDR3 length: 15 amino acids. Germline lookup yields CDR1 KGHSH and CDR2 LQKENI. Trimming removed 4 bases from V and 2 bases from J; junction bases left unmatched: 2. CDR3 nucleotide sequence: TGTGCCAGCTCACGACTAGCGGACAACACCGGGGAGCTGTTTTTT. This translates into CASSRLADNTGELFF.

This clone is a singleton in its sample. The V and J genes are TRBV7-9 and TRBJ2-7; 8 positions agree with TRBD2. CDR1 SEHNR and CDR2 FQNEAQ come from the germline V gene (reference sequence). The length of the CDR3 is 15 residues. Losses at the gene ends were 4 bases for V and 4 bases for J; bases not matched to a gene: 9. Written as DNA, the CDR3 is TGTGCCAGCAGCTCCCCGGTAGCGGGAAGTTACGAGCAGTACTTC. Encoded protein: CASSSPVAGSYEQYF. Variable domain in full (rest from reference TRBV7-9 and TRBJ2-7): DTGVSQNPRHKITKRGQNVTFRCDPISEHNRLYWYRQTLGQGPEFLTYFQNEAQLEKSRLLSDRFSAERPKGSFSTLEIQRTEQGDSAMYLCASSSPVAGSYEQYFGPGTRLTVT.

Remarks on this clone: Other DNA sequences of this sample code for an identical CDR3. CDR3 sequence: CASSLRGDRISYNEQFF. Here the CDR3 DNA reads TGTGCCAGCAGCCTCCGAGGGGACAGAATTTCCTACAATGAGCAGTTCTTC. This chain connects TRBV21-1 to TRBJ2-1; the tabulated D call, TRBD1, remains unverified against the DNA. TRBV21-1 is tagged as a pseudogene. The CDR3 is 17 amino acids.

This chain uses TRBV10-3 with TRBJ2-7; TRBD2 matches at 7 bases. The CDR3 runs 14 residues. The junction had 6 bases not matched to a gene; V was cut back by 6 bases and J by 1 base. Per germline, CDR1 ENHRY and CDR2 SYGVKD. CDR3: CAISLTSLSYEQYF. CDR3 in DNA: TGTGCCATCAGCCTGACTAGCCTATCCTACGAGCAGTACTTC.

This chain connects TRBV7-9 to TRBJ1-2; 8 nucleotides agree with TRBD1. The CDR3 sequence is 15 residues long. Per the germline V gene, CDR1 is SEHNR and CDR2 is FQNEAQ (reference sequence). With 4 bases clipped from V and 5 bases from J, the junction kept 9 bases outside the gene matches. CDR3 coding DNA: TGTGCCAGCAGCTCCCGGACAGGGATAACTTATGGCTACACCTTC. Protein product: CASSSRTGITYGYTF.

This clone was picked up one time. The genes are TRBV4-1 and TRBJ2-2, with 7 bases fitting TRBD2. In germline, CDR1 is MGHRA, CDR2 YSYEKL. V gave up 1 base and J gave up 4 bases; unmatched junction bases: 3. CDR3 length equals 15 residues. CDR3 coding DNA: TGCGCCAGCAGCCAAGTTGGCGGGAGCACCGGGGAGCTGTTTTTT. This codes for CASSQVGGSTGELFF.

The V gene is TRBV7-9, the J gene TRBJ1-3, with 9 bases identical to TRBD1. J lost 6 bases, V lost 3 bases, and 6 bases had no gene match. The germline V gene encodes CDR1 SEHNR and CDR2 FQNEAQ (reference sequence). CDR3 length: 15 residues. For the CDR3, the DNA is TGTGCCAGCAGCTTGGGACAGGGAAGGGAAAACACCATATATTTT. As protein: CASSLGQGRENTIYF.

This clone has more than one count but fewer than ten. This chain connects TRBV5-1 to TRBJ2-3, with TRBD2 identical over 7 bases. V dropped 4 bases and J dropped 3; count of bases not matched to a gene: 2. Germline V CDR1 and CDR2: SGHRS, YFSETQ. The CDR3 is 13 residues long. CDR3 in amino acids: CASSRTSTDTQYF. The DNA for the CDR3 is TGCGCCAGCAGCCGGACTAGTACAGATACGCAGTATTTT.

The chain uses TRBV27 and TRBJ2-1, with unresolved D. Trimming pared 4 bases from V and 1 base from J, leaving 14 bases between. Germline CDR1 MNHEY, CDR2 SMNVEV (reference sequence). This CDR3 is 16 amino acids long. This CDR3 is CASSSSTARSYNEQFF. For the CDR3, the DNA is TGTGCCAGCAGTTCCTCGACTGCCCGATCCTACAATGAGCAGTTCTTC.

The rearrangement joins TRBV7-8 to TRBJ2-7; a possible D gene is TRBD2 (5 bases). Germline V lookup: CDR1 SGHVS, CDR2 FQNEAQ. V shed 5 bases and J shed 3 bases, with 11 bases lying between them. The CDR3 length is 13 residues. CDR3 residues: CASSQPGNYEQYF. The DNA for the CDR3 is TGTGCCAGCAGCCAGCCCGGGAACTACGAGCAGTACTTC. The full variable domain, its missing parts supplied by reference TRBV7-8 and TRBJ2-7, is GAGVSQSPRYKVAKRGQDVALRCDPISGHVSLFWYQQALGQGPEFLTYFQNEAQLDKSGLPSDRFFAERPEGSVSTLKIQRTQQEDSAVYLCASSQPGNYEQYFGPGTRLTVT.

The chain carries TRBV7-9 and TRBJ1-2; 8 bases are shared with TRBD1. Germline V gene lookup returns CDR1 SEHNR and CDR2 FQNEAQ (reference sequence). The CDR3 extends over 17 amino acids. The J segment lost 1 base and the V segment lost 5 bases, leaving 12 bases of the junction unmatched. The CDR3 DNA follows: TGTGCCAGCAGCCATAAACTGGACAGGGTGTATAACTATGGCTACACCTTC. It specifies CASSHKLDRVYNYGYTF.

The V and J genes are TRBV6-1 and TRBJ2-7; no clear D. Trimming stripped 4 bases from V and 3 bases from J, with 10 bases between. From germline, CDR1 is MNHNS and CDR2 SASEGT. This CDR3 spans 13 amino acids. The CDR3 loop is CASSVEDIYEQYF. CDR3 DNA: TGTGCCAGCAGTGTCGAAGACATCTACGAGCAGTACTTC.

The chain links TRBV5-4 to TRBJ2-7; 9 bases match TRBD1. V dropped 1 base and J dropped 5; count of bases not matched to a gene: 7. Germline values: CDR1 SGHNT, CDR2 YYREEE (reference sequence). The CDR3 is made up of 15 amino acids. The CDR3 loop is CASSLLGQGSNEQYF. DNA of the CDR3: TGTGCCAGCAGCTTGCTGGGACAGGGTAGTAACGAGCAGTACTTC.

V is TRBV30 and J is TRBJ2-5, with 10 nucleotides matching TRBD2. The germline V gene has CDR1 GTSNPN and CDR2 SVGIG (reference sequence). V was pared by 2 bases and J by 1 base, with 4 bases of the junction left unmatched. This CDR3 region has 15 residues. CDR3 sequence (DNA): TGTGCCTGGAGTACCTGGACTAGCGGCCAAGAGACCCAGTACTTC. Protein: CAWSTWTSGQETQYF.

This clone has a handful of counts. The CDR3 loop reads CASNHRGAGLYTDTQYF. In DNA form, the CDR3 reads TGTGCCAGCAACCACAGAGGGGCAGGACTATACACAGATACGCAGTATTTT. This chain joins TRBV28 and TRBJ2-3; D is possibly TRBD2 (6 bases). This CDR3 comprises 17 residues. V shed 7 bases and J shed 2 bases, with 22 bases lying between them. Germline lookup yields CDR1 MDHEN and CDR2 SYDVKM.

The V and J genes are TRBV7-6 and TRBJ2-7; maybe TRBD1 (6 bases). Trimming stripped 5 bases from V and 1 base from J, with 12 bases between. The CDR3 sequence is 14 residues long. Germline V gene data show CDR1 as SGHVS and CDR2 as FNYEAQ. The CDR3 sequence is CASSPTGASYEQYF. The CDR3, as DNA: TGTGCCAGCAGCCCGACAGGTGCTTCCTACGAGCAGTACTTC.

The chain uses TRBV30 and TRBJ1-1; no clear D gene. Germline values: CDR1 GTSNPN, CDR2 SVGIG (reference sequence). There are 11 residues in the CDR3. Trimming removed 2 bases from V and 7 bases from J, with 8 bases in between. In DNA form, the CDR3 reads TGTGCCTGGAGTTCACAAATTGAAGCTTTCTTT. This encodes CAWSSQIEAFF. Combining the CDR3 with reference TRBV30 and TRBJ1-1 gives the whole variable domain SQTIHQWPATLVQPVGSPLSLECTVEGTSNPNLYWYRQAAGRGLQLLFYSVGIGQISSEVPQNLSASRPQDRQFILSSKKLLLSDSGFYLCAWSSQIEAFFGQGTRLTVV.

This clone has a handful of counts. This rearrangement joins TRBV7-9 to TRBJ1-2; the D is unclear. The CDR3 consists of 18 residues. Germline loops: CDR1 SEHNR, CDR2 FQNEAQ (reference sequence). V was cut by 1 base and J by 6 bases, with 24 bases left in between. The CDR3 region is CASSLVEVRRDHRHGYTF. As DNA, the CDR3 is TGTGCCAGCAGCTTAGTCGAGGTGCGAAGAGATCATCGGCATGGCTACACCTTC.

The CDR3 protein is CASSPSGVPDTQYF. DNA of the CDR3: TGCGCCAGCAGCCCTAGCGGGGTGCCAGATACGCAGTATTTT. This rearrangement joins TRBV4-1 to TRBJ2-3, with TRBD2 identical over 9 bases. V trimming: 4 bases; J trimming: 4 bases; junction bases outside the gene matches: 3. This CDR3 spans 14 amino acids. Germline assignment: CDR1 MGHRA and CDR2 YSYEKL.

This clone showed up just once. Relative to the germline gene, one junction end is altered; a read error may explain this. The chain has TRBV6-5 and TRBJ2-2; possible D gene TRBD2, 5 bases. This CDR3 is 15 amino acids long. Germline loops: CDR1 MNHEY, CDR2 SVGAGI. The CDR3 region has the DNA TGTGCCAGCAGTCGTTCTAGAGGAAACACCGGGGAGCCGTTTTTT. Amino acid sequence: CASSRSRGNTGEPFF.

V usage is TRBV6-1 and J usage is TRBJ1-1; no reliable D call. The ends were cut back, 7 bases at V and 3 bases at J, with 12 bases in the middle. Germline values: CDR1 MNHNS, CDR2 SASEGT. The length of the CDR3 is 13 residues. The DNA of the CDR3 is TGTGCCAGCAAGCGCCAAAGGTACACTGAAGCTTTCTTT. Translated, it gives CASKRQRYTEAFF.